The source of this T cell receptor beta chain is a study of T-cell reconstitution after alpha-beta-depleted transplantation in children. Regarding the study as a whole: The high TCRbeta diversity at day 60 in some patients came from surviving recipient T cells and thymic progenitors. Two months or so post-transplant, alpha-beta T cells reportedly derived from several hundred expanded graft clones. Hyperexpanded clones declined; after one year, newly produced T cells mostly supplied diversity.

This clonotype was observed once. Its target is not known. The junction differs from germline at one of its ends, possibly a read error. The library targeted TCRbeta and was prepared with unique molecular identifiers. Via MiXCR, TCRdb re-called the PCR reads, giving one row per CDR3 protein. The sample has around 100,000 distinct CDR3 sequences, 9% to 12% seen once. The CDR3 is 14 residues long. The receptor's source is a boy under 10 years old with acute lymphoblastic leukemia, due to receive a stem cell transplant. This sequence joins TRBV12-3 or TRBV12-4 and TRBJ2-5; D is unclear. The sequencing used PBMCs, collected before TCRalphabeta/CD19-depleted stem cell transplant. The CDR3 region has the DNA TGTGCCGGCAGTTTTCTCTCCTCCGGGGAGACCCAGTACTTC. The encoded protein is CAGSFLSSGETQYF.